The rows below give T cell receptor beta chains drawn from one sample of a study of Graves' ophthalmopathy and Graves' hyperthyroidism. MiXCR, applied by TCRdb to the multiplex PCR reads, yields one record per CDR3 protein. The data hold 350,000 to 400,000 distinct CDR3 sequences, with about 17% observed a single time. The sample consisted of peripheral blood. Every receptor here comes from a woman under 30 with Graves' ophthalmopathy. The CDR3 runs from the conserved cysteine through the conserved F or W. Fields, in order: V gene, J gene, D gene, clone size, CDR3 DNA, CDR3 protein. The D gene is left open where the match is weak. A row's size may be missing; if present it is once, few, many or a size class.

v_gene: TRBV7-2
j_gene: TRBJ2-7
d_gene: TRBD2
abundance: many
CDR3nt: TGTGCCAGCAGCTTAGCCTCCCTAGCGGGCACCTTCTACGAGCAGTACTTC
CDR3aa: CASSLASLAGTFYEQYF

v_gene: TRBV6-2/TRBV6-3
j_gene: TRBJ1-2
d_gene: NA
abundance: few
CDR3nt: TGTGCCAGCCACCCCGGGACCTATGGCTACACCTTC
CDR3aa: CASHPGTYGYTF

v_gene: TRBV3-1
j_gene: TRBJ1-2
d_gene: NA
abundance: NA
CDR3nt: TGTGCCAGCAGCCAAGATGGGGTGGAACAGCTCTACTATGGCTACACCTTC
CDR3aa: CASSQDGVEQLYYGYTF

v_gene: TRBV7-2
j_gene: TRBJ1-3
d_gene: NA
abundance: many
CDR3nt: TGTGCCAGCAGCTTTACGGGGCGGGAGGCCTCTGGAAACACCATATATTTT
CDR3aa: CASSFTGREASGNTIYF

v_gene: TRBV6-1
j_gene: TRBJ1-2
d_gene: NA
abundance: NA
CDR3nt: TGTGCCAGCAGTGACTATTACCGGGGCCTAAATGGCTACACCTTC
CDR3aa: CASSDYYRGLNGYTF

v_gene: TRBV27
j_gene: TRBJ1-5
d_gene: NA
abundance: many
CDR3nt: TGTGCCAGCAGTCCCGCAAGGGGCCAGGGTTTCAATCAGCCCCAGCATTTT
CDR3aa: CASSPARGQGFNQPQHF

v_gene: TRBV12-3/TRBV12-4
j_gene: TRBJ1-5
d_gene: TRBD1
abundance: many
CDR3nt: TGTGCCAGCAGTTTTGGGACAGGCTATAATCAGCCCCAGCATTTT
CDR3aa: CASSFGTGYNQPQHF

v_gene: TRBV3-1
j_gene: TRBJ2-7
d_gene: NA
abundance: many
CDR3nt: TGTGCCAGCAGCCAAGGGACAGGACTAGCCTACGAGCAGTACTTC
CDR3aa: CASSQGTGLAYEQYF

v_gene: TRBV20-1
j_gene: TRBJ2-7
d_gene: NA
abundance: many
CDR3nt: TGCAGTGCTAGTCAGCGGGACAGAACCTACGAGCAGTACTTC
CDR3aa: CSASQRDRTYEQYF

v_gene: TRBV29-1
j_gene: TRBJ2-2
d_gene: TRBD2
abundance: NA
CDR3nt: TGCAGCGGGAGACTAGCGGGCACCGGGGAGCTGTTTTTT
CDR3aa: CSGRLAGTGELFF

v_gene: TRBV7-9
j_gene: TRBJ1-1
d_gene: NA
abundance: many
CDR3nt: TGTGCCAGCAGCTCGTTTGTGGATGAAGCTTTCTTT
CDR3aa: CASSSFVDEAFF

v_gene: TRBV12-3/TRBV12-4
j_gene: TRBJ2-5
d_gene: TRBD1
abundance: many
CDR3nt: TGTGCCAGCAGGATGACAGGGGGAGAGACCCAGTACTTC
CDR3aa: CASRMTGGETQYF

v_gene: TRBV27
j_gene: TRBJ1-5
d_gene: NA
abundance: NA
CDR3nt: TGTGCCAGCAGTTTATGGGGGGCCGTGAGCAATCAGCCCCAGCATTTT
CDR3aa: CASSLWGAVSNQPQHF

v_gene: TRBV7-2
j_gene: TRBJ2-5
d_gene: NA
abundance: many
CDR3nt: TGTGCCAGCAGTCCTGGGTGGAGGACACAAGAGACCCAGTACTTC
CDR3aa: CASSPGWRTQETQYF

v_gene: TRBV30
j_gene: TRBJ2-7
d_gene: TRBD2
abundance: NA
CDR3nt: TGTGCCTGGGGTACGGCGGGGGGCACCCCGCAGTACTTC
CDR3aa: CAWGTAGGTPQYF

v_gene: TRBV30
j_gene: TRBJ1-1
d_gene: NA
abundance: many
CDR3nt: TGTGCCTGGAGTGTGGGCACCCCAACGAACACTGAAGCTTTCTTT
CDR3aa: CAWSVGTPTNTEAFF

v_gene: TRBV7-8
j_gene: TRBJ2-7
d_gene: NA
abundance: NA
CDR3nt: TGTGCCAGTAGTGGGGGTCAGAAGACCTACGAGCAGTACTTC
CDR3aa: CASSGGQKTYEQYF

v_gene: TRBV9
j_gene: TRBJ1-1
d_gene: NA
abundance: many
CDR3nt: TGTGCCAGCAGCGTAGGGGTGACGGAGAGGGCTTTCTTT
CDR3aa: CASSVGVTERAFF

v_gene: TRBV28
j_gene: TRBJ2-7
d_gene: TRBD1
abundance: NA
CDR3nt: TGTGCCAGCAGGTATGAGGGGGCGCGGTACGAGCAGTACTTC
CDR3aa: CASRYEGARYEQYF

v_gene: TRBV11-1
j_gene: TRBJ2-5
d_gene: NA
abundance: many
CDR3nt: TGTGCCAGCAGCCATGACCCACAAGAGACCCAGTACTTC
CDR3aa: CASSHDPQETQYF

v_gene: TRBV5-1
j_gene: TRBJ2-5
d_gene: TRBD2
abundance: many
CDR3nt: TGCGCCAGCAGCTTACTAGCGGGGCACAAAGAGACCCAGTACTTC
CDR3aa: CASSLLAGHKETQYF

v_gene: TRBV28
j_gene: TRBJ2-7
d_gene: NA
abundance: many
CDR3nt: TGTGCCAGCAGTTTAGGACACCGCTACGAGCAGTACTTC
CDR3aa: CASSLGHRYEQYF

v_gene: TRBV28
j_gene: TRBJ1-1
d_gene: NA
abundance: many
CDR3nt: TGTGCCAGCAGTTTCGCACGATATACGGGCAGAAAGGAGACTTTCTTT
CDR3aa: CASSFARYTGRKETFF

v_gene: TRBV6-5
j_gene: TRBJ1-1
d_gene: NA
abundance: many
CDR3nt: TGTGCCAGCAGTCGGCCCGCGGGAGCCGACGCTGAAGCTTTCTTT
CDR3aa: CASSRPAGADAEAFF

v_gene: TRBV7-2
j_gene: TRBJ2-7
d_gene: NA
abundance: many
CDR3nt: TGTGCCAGCAGCTTAACTCTCTACGAGCAGTACTTC
CDR3aa: CASSLTLYEQYF

v_gene: TRBV29-1
j_gene: TRBJ2-7
d_gene: NA
abundance: many
CDR3nt: TGCAGCGCTGTGAGTCCCCGATCGGGCGAGCAGTACTTC
CDR3aa: CSAVSPRSGEQYF

v_gene: TRBV6-2/TRBV6-3
j_gene: TRBJ1-1
d_gene: TRBD1
abundance: NA
CDR3nt: TGTGCCAGCAGCAATACAGGGGATAGCTTTCGGAACACTGAAGCTTTCTTT
CDR3aa: CASSNTGDSFRNTEAFF

v_gene: TRBV6-2/TRBV6-3
j_gene: TRBJ1-1
d_gene: NA
abundance: many
CDR3nt: TGTGCCAGCAGTTACTCCAATTCCCGTGGGGGGGGGAGCACTGAAGCTTTCTTT
CDR3aa: CASSYSNSRGGGSTEAFF

v_gene: TRBV19
j_gene: TRBJ1-1
d_gene: NA
abundance: many
CDR3nt: TGTGCCAGTTGGAGGAACACTGAAGCTTTCTTT
CDR3aa: CASWRNTEAFF

v_gene: TRBV12-3/TRBV12-4
j_gene: TRBJ1-1
d_gene: NA
abundance: few
CDR3nt: TGTGCCAGCAGCACTGACAGGAACACTGAAGCTTTCTTT
CDR3aa: CASSTDRNTEAFF

v_gene: TRBV6-1
j_gene: TRBJ2-2
d_gene: NA
abundance: many
CDR3nt: TGTGCCAGCAGCGAAAGGCCCCGGGGGACCGGGGAGCTGTTTTTT
CDR3aa: CASSERPRGTGELFF

v_gene: TRBV29-1
j_gene: TRBJ2-7
d_gene: NA
abundance: many
CDR3nt: TGCAGCGTTAATGAAGGCTCCTACGAGCAGTACTTC
CDR3aa: CSVNEGSYEQYF

v_gene: TRBV20-1
j_gene: TRBJ2-7
d_gene: TRBD1
abundance: many
CDR3nt: TGCAGTGCCAAACCGGGACAGGGGACCTACGAGCAGTACTTC
CDR3aa: CSAKPGQGTYEQYF

v_gene: TRBV6-5
j_gene: TRBJ1-5
d_gene: NA
abundance: many
CDR3nt: TGTGCCAGCGAGTTAGTTAGCAATCAGCCCCAGCATTTT
CDR3aa: CASELVSNQPQHF

v_gene: TRBV7-9
j_gene: TRBJ1-5
d_gene: NA
abundance: many
CDR3nt: TGTGCCAGCAGCTTTCGGACAGAAGATCAGCCCCAGCATTTT
CDR3aa: CASSFRTEDQPQHF

v_gene: TRBV6-1
j_gene: TRBJ1-2
d_gene: NA
abundance: many
CDR3nt: TGTGCCAGCAGTGAGGAGGTCCCAGGAGTTTATGGCTACACCTTC
CDR3aa: CASSEEVPGVYGYTF

v_gene: TRBV27
j_gene: TRBJ1-5
d_gene: NA
abundance: many
CDR3nt: TGTGCCAGCAGTTTCTCCGGGGTGTACAATCAGCCCCAGCATTTT
CDR3aa: CASSFSGVYNQPQHF

v_gene: TRBV19
j_gene: TRBJ2-7
d_gene: NA
abundance: many
CDR3nt: TGTGCCAGTAGTCAACTAGGAGAAACCTACGAGCAGTACTTC
CDR3aa: CASSQLGETYEQYF

v_gene: TRBV7-2
j_gene: TRBJ2-7
d_gene: TRBD2
abundance: many
CDR3nt: TGTGCCAGCAGCTCCCAGCGGGGGGGAGAGCAGTACTTC
CDR3aa: CASSSQRGGEQYF

v_gene: TRBV25-1
j_gene: TRBJ1-1
d_gene: NA
abundance: many
CDR3nt: TGTGCCAGCGCGGGACCGATCCCGAACACTGAAGCTTTCTTT
CDR3aa: CASAGPIPNTEAFF

v_gene: TRBV9
j_gene: TRBJ1-5
d_gene: NA
abundance: many
CDR3nt: TGTGCCAGCAGCCCAGGACCGCCTAGCAATCAGCCCCAGCATTTT
CDR3aa: CASSPGPPSNQPQHF

v_gene: TRBV12-3/TRBV12-4
j_gene: TRBJ2-7
d_gene: NA
abundance: many
CDR3nt: TGTGCCAGCAGTTTTGGGCAGGTACGCGAGCAGTACTTC
CDR3aa: CASSFGQVREQYF

v_gene: TRBV28
j_gene: TRBJ2-7
d_gene: TRBD1
abundance: NA
CDR3nt: TGTGCCAGCAGTATCCTAGGGGGCACGGACGAGCAGTACTTC
CDR3aa: CASSILGGTDEQYF

v_gene: TRBV7-2
j_gene: TRBJ2-7
d_gene: NA
abundance: many
CDR3nt: TGTGCCAGCAGCTTAGAAGGTCGTCTCGAGCAGTACTTC
CDR3aa: CASSLEGRLEQYF

v_gene: TRBV27
j_gene: TRBJ2-5
d_gene: NA
abundance: many
CDR3nt: TGTGCCAGCAGTAGCATAGGGTCTGGAGAGACCCAGTACTTC
CDR3aa: CASSSIGSGETQYF

v_gene: TRBV29-1
j_gene: TRBJ1-1
d_gene: NA
abundance: many
CDR3nt: TGCAGCGTTGATCCTACAGGGCATACTGAAGCTTTCTTT
CDR3aa: CSVDPTGHTEAFF

v_gene: TRBV6-2/TRBV6-3
j_gene: TRBJ1-1
d_gene: TRBD1
abundance: many
CDR3nt: TGTGCCAGCAGTAACCTCAGGGGGATGAACACTGAAGCTTTCTTT
CDR3aa: CASSNLRGMNTEAFF

v_gene: TRBV7-3
j_gene: TRBJ2-7
d_gene: NA
abundance: NA
CDR3nt: TGTGCCAGCAGCTCAAACACGGGACTTAGGATCGCCTCGAGATACGAACAGTACTTC
CDR3aa: CASSSNTGLRIASRYEQYF

v_gene: TRBV6-5
j_gene: TRBJ1-5
d_gene: NA
abundance: many
CDR3nt: TGTGCCAGCAGTCCCTGGTTCCAAAGGAGTTCGGTTCATCAGCCCCAGCATTTT
CDR3aa: CASSPWFQRSSVHQPQHF

v_gene: TRBV19
j_gene: TRBJ2-7
d_gene: TRBD1
abundance: many
CDR3nt: TGTGCCAGTAGTCGAAGACAGGGCACCTACGAGCAGTACTTC
CDR3aa: CASSRRQGTYEQYF

v_gene: TRBV6-2/TRBV6-3
j_gene: TRBJ1-5
d_gene: TRBD1
abundance: many
CDR3nt: TGTGCCAGCAGTTACACCCCCGGGACAGGGTCCAATCAGCCCCAGCATTTT
CDR3aa: CASSYTPGTGSNQPQHF

v_gene: TRBV12-3/TRBV12-4
j_gene: TRBJ1-2
d_gene: TRBD1
abundance: many
CDR3nt: TGTGCCAGCAGTTACACCGGGACAGGGTCCGGCTACACCTTC
CDR3aa: CASSYTGTGSGYTF

v_gene: TRBV6-2/TRBV6-3
j_gene: TRBJ2-7
d_gene: TRBD2
abundance: NA
CDR3nt: TGTGCCAGCAGGCATACTAGCGGGAGCTACGAGCAGTACTTC
CDR3aa: CASRHTSGSYEQYF

v_gene: TRBV20-1
j_gene: TRBJ2-7
d_gene: TRBD2
abundance: many
CDR3nt: TGCAGTGCCAGAGGGGAAGGTAGCGGGAGTCATGGCGAGCAGTACTTC
CDR3aa: CSARGEGSGSHGEQYF

v_gene: TRBV30
j_gene: TRBJ2-2
d_gene: NA
abundance: many
CDR3nt: TGTGCCTGGAGCGGCAGGAGGTCCGGGGAGCTGTTTTTT
CDR3aa: CAWSGRRSGELFF

v_gene: TRBV6-1
j_gene: TRBJ2-7
d_gene: NA
abundance: NA
CDR3nt: TGTGCCAGCAGCCCCGGGGCCGGGAGCCACGAGCAGTACTTC
CDR3aa: CASSPGAGSHEQYF

v_gene: TRBV7-2
j_gene: TRBJ1-3
d_gene: NA
abundance: many
CDR3nt: TGTGCCAGCAGAAAAAACAGGGCTGAAAACACCATATATTTT
CDR3aa: CASRKNRAENTIYF